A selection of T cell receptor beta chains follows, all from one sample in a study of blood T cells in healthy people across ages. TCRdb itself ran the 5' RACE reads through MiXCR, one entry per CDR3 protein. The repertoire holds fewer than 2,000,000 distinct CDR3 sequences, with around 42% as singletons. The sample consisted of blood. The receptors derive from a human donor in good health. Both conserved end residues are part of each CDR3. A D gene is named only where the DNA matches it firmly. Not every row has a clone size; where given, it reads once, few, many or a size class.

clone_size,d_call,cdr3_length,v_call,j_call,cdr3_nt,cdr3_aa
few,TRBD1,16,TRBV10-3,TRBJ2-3,TGTGCCATCAGGAAGGGGGCAGACCTACGCACAGATACGCAGTATTTT,CAIRKGADLRTDTQYF
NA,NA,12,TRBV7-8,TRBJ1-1,TGTGCCAGCAGCTTTAACACCGACGAGGCTTTCTTT,CASSFNTDEAFF
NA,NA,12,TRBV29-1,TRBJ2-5,TGCAGCGGTGAAGACTACCAAGAGACCCAGTACTTC,CSGEDYQETQYF
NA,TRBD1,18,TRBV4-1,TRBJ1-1,TGCGCCAGCAGCCGAAGACAGAGGGCAGGGGGTTTGAACACTGAAGCTTTCTTT,CASSRRQRAGGLNTEAFF
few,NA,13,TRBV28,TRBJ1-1,TGTGCCAGCTCACCCGCATGGAACACTGAAGCTTTCTTT,CASSPAWNTEAFF
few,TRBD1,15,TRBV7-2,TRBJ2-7,TGTGCCAGCAGCTTAAGAACAGGGGACCGATACGAGCAGTACTTC,CASSLRTGDRYEQYF
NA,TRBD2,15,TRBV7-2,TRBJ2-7,TGTGCCAGCAGCTCCCCCCGACTAGCTCTCTACGAGCAGTACTTC,CASSSPRLALYEQYF
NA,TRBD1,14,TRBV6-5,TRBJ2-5,TGTGCCAGCGAAAGTGCTGGGACAGAAGAGACCCAGTACTTC,CASESAGTEETQYF
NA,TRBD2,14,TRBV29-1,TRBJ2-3,TGCAGCGCCCAAAAGCGGGGGGGCCCCGATACGCAGTATTTT,CSAQKRGGPDTQYF
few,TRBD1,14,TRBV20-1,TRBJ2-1,TGCAGTGCCGATGACAGGGGGTTCTACAATGAGCAGTTCTTC,CSADDRGFYNEQFF
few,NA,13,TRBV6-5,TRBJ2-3,TGTGCCAGCAGTTACTCGACGATAGATACGCAGTATTTT,CASSYSTIDTQYF
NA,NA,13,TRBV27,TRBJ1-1,TGTGCCGGCAGTTTTCTGACGAACACTGAAGCTTTCTTT,CAGSFLTNTEAFF
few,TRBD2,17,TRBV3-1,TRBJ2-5,TGTGCCAGCAGCCAGCTCAGACTAGCGGGGGGGTTAGAGACCCAGTACTTC,CASSQLRLAGGLETQYF
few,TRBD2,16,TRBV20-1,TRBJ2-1,TGCAGTGCCACGATAGCGGGGGAGAGCTCCTACAATGAGCAGTTCTTC,CSATIAGESSYNEQFF
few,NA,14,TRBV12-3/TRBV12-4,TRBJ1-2,TGTGCCAGCAGTTTACTTGGGGGATCCTATGGCTACACCTTC,CASSLLGGSYGYTF
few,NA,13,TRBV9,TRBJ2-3,TGTGCCAGCAGCGACGAGACAGCGGATACGCAGTATTTT,CASSDETADTQYF
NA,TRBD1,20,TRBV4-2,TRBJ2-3,TGTGCCAGCAGCCACCCTCGTCGGACAGGGACGGTTCCGCTGGTAGATACGCAGTATTTT,CASSHPRRTGTVPLVDTQYF
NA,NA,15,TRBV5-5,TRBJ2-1,TGTGCCAGCAGCTCAGGACCGACACTTAGCTACGAGCAGTTCTTC,CASSSGPTLSYEQFF
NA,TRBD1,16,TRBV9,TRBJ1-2,TGTGCCAGCAGCGTAGCCCCCTCGGACAGGGTGGGGGGCTACACCTTC,CASSVAPSDRVGGYTF
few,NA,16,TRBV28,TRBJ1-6,TGTGCCAGCGGGGGACCAGGGACGTTTGGTGATTCACCCCTCCACTTT,CASGGPGTFGDSPLHF
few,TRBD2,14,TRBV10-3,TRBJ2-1,TGTGCCACCACTCGGGGGGAGTTTTACAATGAGCAGTTCTTC,CATTRGEFYNEQFF
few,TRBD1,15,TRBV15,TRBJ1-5,TGTGCCACCAGCTTTTGGACAGGGGACAATCAGCCCCAGCATTTT,CATSFWTGDNQPQHF
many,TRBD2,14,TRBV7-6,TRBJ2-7,TGTGCCAGCAGCTTAGGGGAGGGCGGCTACGAGCAGTACTTC,CASSLGEGGYEQYF
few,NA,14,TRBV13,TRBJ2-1,TGTGCCAGCAGCTTAGTATCGCAGACCAATGAGCAGTTCTTC,CASSLVSQTNEQFF
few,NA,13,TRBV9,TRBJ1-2,TGTGCCAGCAGCGGAAGGCCCCGGGATGGCTACACCTTC,CASSGRPRDGYTF
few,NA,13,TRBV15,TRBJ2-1,TGTGCCACCAGCAGAGGCAATGGCGGTGAGCAGTTCTTC,CATSRGNGGEQFF
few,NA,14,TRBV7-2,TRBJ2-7,TGTGCCAGCAGCTTACGCCATACTAGTGACGAGCAGTACTTC,CASSLRHTSDEQYF
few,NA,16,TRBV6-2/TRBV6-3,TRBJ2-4,TGTGCCAGCAGTGCACCGGGGTATTACGCCAAAAACATTCAGTACTTC,CASSAPGYYAKNIQYF
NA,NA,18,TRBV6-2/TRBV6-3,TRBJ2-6,TGTGCCAGCAGCCTTACGGCACCAGGGGTGTCTGGGGCCAACGTCCTGACTTTC,CASSLTAPGVSGANVLTF
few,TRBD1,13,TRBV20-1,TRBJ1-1,TGCAGTGCCCCCGGGACAGGGGCTAGAATAGCTTTCTTT,CSAPGTGARIAFF
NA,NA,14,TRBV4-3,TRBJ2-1,TGCGCCAGCGGCCAAGTCGGGGGCGGCAATGAGCAGTTCTTC,CASGQVGGGNEQFF
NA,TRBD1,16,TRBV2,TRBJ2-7,TGTGCCAGTAGCCGCGCCGGGACAGGCGACTACAATGAGCAGTACTTC,CASSRAGTGDYNEQYF
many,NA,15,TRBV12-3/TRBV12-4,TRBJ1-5,TGTGCCAGCAGTGACAGTATGGGTAGCAATCAGCCCCAGCATTTT,CASSDSMGSNQPQHF
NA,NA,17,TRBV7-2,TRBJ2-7,TGTGCCAGCAGCTTAATCTCCCGGAGGGGCCCTCCTAACGAGCAGTACTTC,CASSLISRRGPPNEQYF
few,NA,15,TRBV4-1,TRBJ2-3,TGCGCCAGCAGCCAACGGACGGTGGGGGCAGATACGCAGTATTTT,CASSQRTVGADTQYF
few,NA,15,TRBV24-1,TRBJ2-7,TGTGCCACCAGTGATTCCCGGGGACTTGTCTACGAGCAGTACTTC,CATSDSRGLVYEQYF
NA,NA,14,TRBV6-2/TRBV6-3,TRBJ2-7,TGTGCCAGCAGTTACATTAGAAGCTCCTACGAGCAGTACTTC,CASSYIRSSYEQYF
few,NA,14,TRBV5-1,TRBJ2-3,TGCGCCAGCAGCTTTCGGGCAGTCACAGATACGCAGTATTTT,CASSFRAVTDTQYF
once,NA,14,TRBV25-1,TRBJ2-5,TGTGCCAGCAGTGACTGGGGGGAGAGGGAGACCCAGTACTTC,CASSDWGERETQYF
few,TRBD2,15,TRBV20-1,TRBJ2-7,TGCAGTGCTAGAGATTGGGCGGGGGATAGCTACGAGCAGTACTTC,CSARDWAGDSYEQYF
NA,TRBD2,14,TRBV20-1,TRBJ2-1,TGCAGTGCTAGAGTAGGCGGGGGTCCTAATGAGCAGTTCTTC,CSARVGGGPNEQFF
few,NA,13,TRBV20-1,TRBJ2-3,TGCAGTGCTAGTCCCGCGGGGAGGGATACGCAGTATTTT,CSASPAGRDTQYF
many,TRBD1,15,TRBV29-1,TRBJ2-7,TGCAGCCTGATGACGGCGGCAGGGGGCTCCTACGAGCAGTACTTC,CSLMTAAGGSYEQYF
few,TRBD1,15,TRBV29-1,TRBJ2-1,TGCAGCGTTGAAAATGGGACAGGACTTTACAATGAGCAGTTCTTC,CSVENGTGLYNEQFF
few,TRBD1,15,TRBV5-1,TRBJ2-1,TGCGCCAGCAGCTTGTGGACAGGGGGTAGGAATGAGCAGTTCTTC,CASSLWTGGRNEQFF
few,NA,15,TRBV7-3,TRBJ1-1,TGTGCCAGCAGCTTAGAAGCCAGGATGAACACTGAAGCTTTCTTT,CASSLEARMNTEAFF